The rows below give T cell receptor beta chains drawn from one sample of a study of cytomegalovirus exposure and HLA in healthy donors. The table came from immunoSEQ multiplex PCR; TCRdb's copy has only in-frame clones and leaves some out. The table has hundreds of thousands of clones, approximately 82% seen once. The sample comprised PBMCs. These receptors were taken from a woman in her thirties or forties in good health and CMV-seronegative. CDR3s include the opening cysteine and the closing phenylalanine or tryptophan. A D gene is named only where the DNA matches it firmly. Size is stated for part of the rows, as once, few or many counts, or as a class when the clone is expanded.

>-|-|TRBV7-2|TRBJ1-5
TGTGCCAGCAGCCTAAACTCTCAGCCCCAGCATTTT
CASSLNSQPQHF
>-|-|TRBV19|TRBJ1-1
TGTGCCAGTAGTCTCCAGGGCTCCCGGGCCGTGTCCGCTGCTTTCTTT
CASSLQGSRAVSAAFF
>-|once|TRBV6-6|TRBJ1-1
TGTGCCAGCGGAACTCAGGGGTGGGAAGCTTTCTTT
CASGTQGWEAFF
>-|-|TRBV7-2|TRBJ2-2
TGTGCCAGCAGCTTAGCTAAAGCGGGCACCGGGGAGCTGTTTTTT
CASSLAKAGTGELFF
>TRBD2|-|TRBV19|TRBJ2-2
TGTGCCAGTAGTATAGCTTTGTCCATTAGCGGGGGGGCCGCCGGGGAGCTGTTTTTT
CASSIALSISGGAAGELFF
>-|-|TRBV28|TRBJ1-5
TGTGCCAGCAGTTTATGGGACAGTCAGCCCCAGCATTTT
CASSLWDSQPQHF
>-|-|TRBV19|TRBJ1-6
TGTGCCAGTAGGGAACAGGGTAATTCACCCCTCCACTTT
CASREQGNSPLHF
>-|-|TRBV5-1|TRBJ2-7
TGCGCCAGCAGCCCCGGAGGGACAGAGGACTACGAGCAGTACTTC
CASSPGGTEDYEQYF
>TRBD2|-|TRBV25-1|TRBJ2-2
TGTGCCAGCAGTGCGACCCCTCTAGCGGGGGACACCGGGGAGCTGTTTTTT
CASSATPLAGDTGELFF
>-|-|TRBV10-3|TRBJ2-2
TGTGCCATCAGTGTTCGCGGCGCCGGGGAGCTGTTTTTT
CAISVRGAGELFF
>TRBD2|few|TRBV6-1|TRBJ2-1
TGTGCCAGCAAACCTAGCGGCGGGAATTACAATGAGCAGTTCTTC
CASKPSGGNYNEQFF
>-|once|TRBV19|TRBJ2-7
TGTGCCAGTAGGCTTACCGGGGACTGGGGGGAGCAGTACTTC
CASRLTGDWGEQYF
>TRBD2|-|TRBV5-6|TRBJ2-3
TGTGCCAGCAGCCCGAATAGCGGGACCCCTGATACGCAGTATTTT
CASSPNSGTPDTQYF
>-|few|TRBV7-6|TRBJ1-1
TGTGCCAGCAGCTTAGGAGGGATGAACACTGAAGCTTTCTTT
CASSLGGMNTEAFF
>TRBD1|-|TRBV7-9|TRBJ2-4
TGTGCCAGCAGCTTCCGAAGACAAGGGACAGAAGCCAAAAACATTCAGTACTTC
CASSFRRQGTEAKNIQYF
>-|-|TRBV9|TRBJ1-2
TGTGCCAGCAGCGTAGTCCAGGGCTCTGGCTACACCTTC
CASSVVQGSGYTF
>-|-|TRBV2|TRBJ1-1
TGTGCCAGCAGTGAGCAGGGTGGAGTCACTGAAGCTTTCTTT
CASSEQGGVTEAFF
>-|-|TRBV5-1|TRBJ1-4
TGCGCCAGCAGCATGACAGCAACTAATGAAAAACTGTTTTTT
CASSMTATNEKLFF
>-|-|TRBV7-2|TRBJ2-7
TGTGCCAGCAGCCCTGGGGCTACTCTGTACTTC
CASSPGATLYF
>TRBD2|-|TRBV9|TRBJ2-2
TGTGCCAGCAGCCGTCCGACGCGGGGGGAATACACCGGGGAGCTGTTTTTT
CASSRPTRGEYTGELFF
>-|once|TRBV4-3|TRBJ2-7
TGCGCCAGCAGCCCCGGTCGGGACTTCTACGAGCAGTACTTC
CASSPGRDFYEQYF
>TRBD1|-|TRBV7-9|TRBJ2-1
TGTGCCAGCAGCGGGACAGGGGGTATCAATGAGCAGTTCTTC
CASSGTGGINEQFF
>-|-|TRBV5-6|TRBJ2-3
TGTGCCAGCAGCTTGGGAATCGGGGCAGATACGCAGTATTTT
CASSLGIGADTQYF